The next 24 T cell receptor beta chains were all read from a single sample in a study of monozygotic twins with inflammatory bowel disease. TCRdb re-analyzed the 5' RACE reads; it lists each CDR3 protein once, without DNA. The data show approximately 150,000 distinct CDR3 sequences, and the top ten clones hold about 2.6%. The sequenced material came from blood. These receptors all stem from a human donor with ulcerative colitis or Crohn's disease, or a healthy co-twin of an affected twin (not recorded which).

This chain connects TRBV20-1 to TRBJ1-5; TCRdb's D gene call, TRBD1, goes unchecked for lack of DNA. The length of the CDR3 is 17 residues. CDR1 and CDR2 (germline): DFQATT, SNEGSKA (reference sequence). The CDR3 protein is CSARDTGPGYSNQPQHF.

The chain couples TRBV29-1 to TRBJ2-5; the TRBD1 assignment by TCRdb is unverifiable without DNA. CDR3 size: 14 residues. The germline CDR1 and CDR2 sequences are SQVTM and ANQGSEA. This CDR3 reads CSVTQVWTGKTQYF.

V gene TRBV7-2 combines with J gene TRBJ1-2; absent DNA, TCRdb's TRBD1 call cannot be checked. CDR3 size: 17 residues. The V gene's germline CDR1 is SGHTA and CDR2 FQGNSA. The CDR3 loop reads CASSFNRAGNRAYGYTF.

The chain is built from TRBV19 and TRBJ1-1; TCRdb lists TRBD1, though no DNA is available to test this call. CDR3 length: 14 residues. Germline V CDR1 and CDR2: LNHDA, SQIVND (reference sequence). CDR3 amino acids: CASSRGAGRNEAFF. The variable domain in full, completed from reference TRBV19 and TRBJ1-1, reads DGGITQSPKYLFRKEGQNVTLSCEQNLNHDAMYWYRQDPGQGLRLIYYSQIVNDFQKGDIAEGYSVSREKKESFPLTVTSAQKNPTAFYLCASSRGAGRNEAFFGQGTRLTVV.

This rearrangement joins TRBV20-1 to TRBJ2-3; the TCRdb D gene call, TRBD2, has no DNA to confirm it. Germline V gene lookup returns CDR1 DFQATT and CDR2 SNEGSKA (reference sequence). This CDR3 has 14 amino acids. Here the CDR3 reads CSAPKGPGTDTQYF.

V usage is TRBV7-2 and J usage is TRBJ1-1; there is no DNA to check the TCRdb D call of TRBD1. CDR3 length: 15 amino acids. Germline assignment: CDR1 SGHTA and CDR2 FQGNSA. CDR3 protein: CASSSPWGMNTEAFF. The variable domain in full, with the rest retrieved from reference TRBV7-2 and TRBJ1-1, is GAGVSQSPSNKVTEKGKDVELRCDPISGHTALYWYRQSLGQGLEFLIYFQGNSAPDKSGLPSDRFSAERTGGSVSTLTIQRTQQEDSAVYLCASSSPWGMNTEAFFGQGTRLTVV.

J is TRBJ2-1 and V is TRBV20-1. Germline V gene data show CDR1 as DFQATT and CDR2 as SNEGSKA (reference sequence). CDR3 size: 14 residues. CDR3 amino acids: CSVENFHVYNEQFF.

The V call is TRBV5-4, the J call TRBJ2-2; TCRdb gives TRBD1 as the D gene, but with no DNA this cannot be confirmed. Germline V gene data show CDR1 as SGHNT and CDR2 as YYREEE (reference sequence). The CDR3 covers 15 residues. CDR3 loop: CASSLEQGRRRELFF.

V usage is TRBV12-3 or TRBV12-4 and J usage is TRBJ2-3; TCRdb picks TRBD2, but there is no DNA to check that call. The CDR3 runs 18 residues. This chain's CDR3 is CASSPPRGLAGSGDTQYF.

The chain recombines TRBV6-2 or TRBV6-3 with TRBJ2-2; TCRdb outputs TRBD1, but without DNA this stays unchecked. CDR1 and CDR2 from the germline V gene are MNHEY and SVGEGT. The CDR3 runs to 17 residues. The chain's CDR3 is CASRAAEGARYTGELFF.

The rearrangement uses TRBV24-1 and TRBJ1-1; no DNA is available, so the TRBD1 call from TCRdb remains unchecked. This CDR3 spans 15 amino acids. Germline V gene data show CDR1 as KGHDR and CDR2 as SFDVKD. CDR3 residues: CATSDTGTGGTEAFF.

The genes are TRBV9 and TRBJ2-3; no DNA is available, so the TRBD1 call from TCRdb remains unchecked. Germline V gene data show CDR1 as SGDLS and CDR2 as YYNGEE. This CDR3 contains 16 residues. The CDR3 reads CASSTGQGLATDTQYF.

The rearrangement links TRBV20-1 to TRBJ2-5; TCRdb designates TRBD1, a call that cannot be tested without DNA. The CDR3 sequence is 19 residues long. Germline CDR1 DFQATT, CDR2 SNEGSKA (reference sequence). The CDR3 here is CSARTGQGVRRGPQETQYF.

This chain joins TRBV12-3 or TRBV12-4 and TRBJ2-7; TCRdb names TRBD1, which stays unverified in the absence of DNA. The CDR3 length is 13 residues. CDR3 sequence reads: CASRSPGGYEQYF.

V gene TRBV5-6 combines with J gene TRBJ1-2; the TCRdb D gene call, TRBD1, has no DNA to confirm it. CDR3 length: 16 amino acids. Germline CDR1 and CDR2: SGHDT and YYEEEE. CDR3 sequence reads: CASSPVRLGQGYGYTF.

The chain joins TRBV7-2 to TRBJ1-4; TCRdb proposes TRBD1, but this gene call is untestable without DNA. The CDR3 loop spans 16 amino acids. Germline values: CDR1 SGHTA, CDR2 FQGNSA. The CDR3 sequence: CASSLGWGQANEKLFF.

V usage is TRBV6-1 and J usage is TRBJ1-1; no DNA is available, so the TRBD1 call from TCRdb remains unchecked. Germline V gene data show CDR1 as MNHNS and CDR2 as SASEGT. The CDR3 consists of 14 residues. CDR3 amino acids: CASTPGGGVTEAFF.

The V and J genes are TRBV3-1 and TRBJ1-1. The CDR3 sequence is 12 residues long. CDR1 is LGHDT, CDR2 YNNKEL, per germline (reference sequence). CDR3: CASTRRGTEAFF.

The V gene is TRBV20-1, the J gene TRBJ2-5; absent DNA, TCRdb's TRBD2 call cannot be checked. Germline-derived CDR1 and CDR2 are DFQATT and SNEGSKA (reference sequence). The CDR3 runs 15 residues. The CDR3 sequence is CSAREVAGAQETQYF.

V and J are TRBV10-3 and TRBJ2-7; with no DNA, the TCRdb D assignment of TRBD1 cannot be verified. In germline, CDR1 is ENHRY, CDR2 SYGVKD. CDR3 size: 12 residues. Here the CDR3 reads CATGQGTYEQYF.

The chain carries TRBV6-6 and TRBJ2-5; the TCRdb call, TRBD1, lacks DNA for checking. Germline V gene data show CDR1 as MNHNY and CDR2 as SVGAGI (reference sequence). This CDR3 comprises 12 residues. The CDR3 protein is CASTQGLETQYF.

The CDR3 loop is CASSCRQPNTEAFF. The chain joins TRBV6-5 to TRBJ1-1; as DNA is missing, the TRBD1 call by TCRdb cannot be tested. The CDR3 consists of 14 residues. CDR1 is MNHEY, CDR2 SVGAGI, per germline.

V usage is TRBV4-1 and J usage is TRBJ1-2; absent DNA, TCRdb's TRBD1 call cannot be checked. Per the germline V gene, CDR1 is MGHRA and CDR2 is YSYEKL. This CDR3 is 15 amino acids long. The CDR3 loop is CASSQFDRDNSGYTF.

The chain couples TRBV18 to TRBJ2-7; TCRdb's D gene call, TRBD1, goes unchecked for lack of DNA. Germline V gene lookup returns CDR1 KGHSH and CDR2 LQKENI. This CDR3 has 16 amino acids. The CDR3: CASSPALDRAKREQYF.